This record concerns one T cell receptor (beta chain) sequence. No antigen is known for it. It was healthy bone marrow donors who served as donors. Each donor was nominally healthy when sampled (though unrecorded immune exposures were likely). This sample stems from a study of cytomegalovirus exposure and HLA in healthy donors. Overall study results and limits: In most subjects, TCR beta sequences reportedly gave accurate predictions of HLA-A and HLA-B alleles. Cytomegalovirus status was reportedly diagnosed by the classifier with high specificity and sensitivity.

This CDR3 contains 17 residues. Looked up from germline, CDR1 is MGHDK and CDR2 is SYGVNS. Trimming stripped 2 bases from V and 1 base from J, with 17 bases between. The PCR was carried out with 60 Vbeta primers and 13 Jbeta primers. Libraries were prepared by immunoSEQ multiplex PCR; TCRdb keeps only in-frame clonotypes and omits some of them. The repertoire holds about 140,000 clones, around 75% seen once, with over 1% in the top ten. The gene calls are TRBV25-1 and TRBJ2-5; tentatively, D is TRBD2 (6 bases). The source of this sequence is a female donor in good health and CMV-seronegative. The sequencing sample was made of PBMCs. The CDR3: CASSESGGAGLQETQYF. Written as DNA, the CDR3 is TGTGCCAGCAGTGAAAGTGGAGGGGCCGGTCTCCAAGAGACCCAGTACTTC.